Described below is a single T cell receptor (beta chain) sequence and its context. This clone was observed once. No cognate antigen has been identified for it. Within one base of it there is no much larger clone, and no base qualities were kept. These data come from a study of blood T cell repertoires in COVID-19 (dated by TCRdb to 2018 to 2021). With regard to the full study: Samples from collaborators originated in the United States, Italy and Spain and spanned both the acute and convalescent phases of COVID-19. The material from the prospective study consisted of cDNA or gDNA derived from T cells, B-cell-depleted T cells, or PBMCs. The dataset comprised deeply sampled blood TCRbeta repertoires from subjects exposed to, actively infected with, or recovered from COVID-19. A freely available public database, intended as a resource for researchers studying the immune response to SARS-CoV-2, is where the repertoires were released. Samples came from the ongoing ImmuneRACE study (first 160 participants) plus 1,254 subjects from 6 global collaborators. Nearly every sample came with metadata listing a de-identified subject ID, COVID-19 status, age in years and sex. Where available, HLA class I and class II types were obtained from metadata supplied by the sample provider rather than from assay-based typing. Study-wide findings and limitations: The amount of clinical and demographic metadata varied by source and participant and was provided uncurated.

In the germline V gene, CDR1 corresponds to SGHDT and CDR2 to YYEEEE. Between the V and J ends, shortened by 1 base and 4 bases respectively, the junction contains 11 bases. From the cysteine through the phenylalanine, the CDR3 covers 14 amino acids. Just the 42-base CDR3 DNA is kept, in frame starting at base 1. Whole blood was collected in K2EDTA tubes by collaborating institutions according to the institutions' own protocols. For TCRbeta analysis, collaborators shipped samples as frozen whole blood, isolated PBMCs, or DNA extracted from either of those sample types. TCRbeta CDR3 regions were amplified from genomic DNA by means of the immunoSEQ Assay, a bias-controlled multiplex PCR. On the study's bioinformatics: The number of nucleated cells in each sample was estimated by amplification of reference gene primers within the assay. To quantify the absolute abundance of each unique TCRbeta CDR3 rearrangement, sequence reads were collapsed and filtered. For each sample, productive Simpson clonality was calculated as the square root of Simpson's diversity index over productive rearrangements. The table was pulled from immuneACCESS by TCRdb, which kept in-frame rearrangements only. Such tables lose some clones; where checked, under half of the loss comes from unresolved V genes, and the rest has no known cause. V and J calls and clone size are copied from that table; D and trimming were computed from the DNA. This sample gives 90,000 or so clones in total; 81% of them show up just once. Clones ranked in the top ten supply around a quarter of the sample.

The V and J genes are TRBV5-6 and TRBJ1-2; the D gene is unclear. The source of this sequence is a man older than 75 with active or convalescent COVID-19. The sample taken for sequencing was peripheral blood. The bases are TGTGCCAGCAGCTTGTGGGCAGCTCTCTATGGCTACACCTTC. This encodes CASSLWAALYGYTF.